The source of this T cell receptor beta chain is a study of blood T cell repertoires in COVID-19. Turning to the study itself: Material from acute and convalescent COVID-19 was sourced from the United States, Italy and Spain.

This clone showed up just once. Clones were read by immunoSEQ multiplex PCR, and TCRdb kept only the in-frame ones, dropping some. The table shows 55,000 to 85,000 clones, with 88% occurring only once. The CDR3 covers 15 residues. Germline V gives CDR1 MGHRA, CDR2 YSYEKL. Trimming cost V 5 bases and J 5 bases; bases outside gene matches: 7. The gene calls are TRBV4-1 and TRBJ2-2, with 8 bases fitting TRBD2. This TCR derives from a human donor in a cohort sampled during active COVID-19. Sequencing used peripheral blood. In nucleotides, the CDR3 is TGCGCCAGCAGCTTCGGGGCGGGGGGTACCGGGGAGCTGTTTTTT. Translation gives CASSFGAGGTGELFF.